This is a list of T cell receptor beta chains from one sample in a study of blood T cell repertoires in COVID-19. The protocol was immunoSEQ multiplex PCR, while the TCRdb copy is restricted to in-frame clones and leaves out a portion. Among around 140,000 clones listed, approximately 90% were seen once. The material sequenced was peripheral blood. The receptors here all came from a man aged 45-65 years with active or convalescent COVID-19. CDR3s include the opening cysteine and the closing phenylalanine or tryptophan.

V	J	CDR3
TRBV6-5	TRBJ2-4	CASRGGGSNIQYF
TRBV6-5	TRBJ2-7	CASSYSDRFYEQYF
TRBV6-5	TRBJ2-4	CASSGLGQGKNIQYF
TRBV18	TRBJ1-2	CASSPPTGGNYGYTF
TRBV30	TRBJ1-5	CAWRAPMANQPQHF
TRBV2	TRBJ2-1	CASKGDTYNEQFF
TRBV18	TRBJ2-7	CASSPTRDTLYEQYF
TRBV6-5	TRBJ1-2	CASSSTGFPGYTF
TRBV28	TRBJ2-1	CASSLLSSGSHEQFF
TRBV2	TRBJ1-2	CASDGAYGYTF
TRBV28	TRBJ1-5	CASSFGQVNQPQHF
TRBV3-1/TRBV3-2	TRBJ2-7	CASSQDFGETYEQYF
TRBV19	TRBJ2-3	CASSTDRITDTQYF
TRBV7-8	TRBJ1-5	CASSPYEAYSNQPQHF
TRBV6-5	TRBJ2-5	CASRGLSGGETQYF
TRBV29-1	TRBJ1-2	CSVELPYPLYGYTF
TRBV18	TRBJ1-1	CASSPSVWVNTEAFF
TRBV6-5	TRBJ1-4	CASRRQGAGEKLFF
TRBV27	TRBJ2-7	CASRPHGGAYEQYF
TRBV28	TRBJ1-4	CASSSSGTGVGELFF
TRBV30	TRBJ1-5	CAWNQGTNQPQHF
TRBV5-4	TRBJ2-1	CASSLAGRDEQFF
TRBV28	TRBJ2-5	CASSLLTGGETQYF
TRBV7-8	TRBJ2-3	CASSLGGMDTQYF
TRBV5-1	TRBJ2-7	CASSLPSRSGSSYEQYF
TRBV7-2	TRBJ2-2	CASSPRTGTELFF
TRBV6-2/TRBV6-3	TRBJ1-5	CASSWGGNQPQHF
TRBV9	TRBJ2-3	CASSVGGPTDTQYF
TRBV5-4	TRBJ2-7	CASSLTGVGYEQYF
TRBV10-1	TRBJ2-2	CASSDAGTSSGGELFF
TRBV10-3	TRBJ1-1	CATETGVNTEAFF
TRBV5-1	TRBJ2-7	CASTERVGVSSYEQYF
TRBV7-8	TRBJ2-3	CASSLVAGGATDTQYF
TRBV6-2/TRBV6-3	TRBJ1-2	CASSRFGTGDGYGYTF
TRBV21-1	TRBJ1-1	CASSIRDEAFF
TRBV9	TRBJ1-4	CASSVSPSPDGGEKLFF
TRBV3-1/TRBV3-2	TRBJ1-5	CASSQACRVVSGNQPQHF
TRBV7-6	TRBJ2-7	CASSLGRGGVRDSPYEQYF
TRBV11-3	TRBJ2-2	CASSPRDTYTGELFF
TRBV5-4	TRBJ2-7	CASSGTSGYPGEQYF
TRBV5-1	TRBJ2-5	CASSRESQETQYF
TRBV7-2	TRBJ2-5	CASSSRLAVGWETQYF
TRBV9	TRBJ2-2	CASSGIVTGELFF
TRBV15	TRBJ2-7	CATSRDASSYEQYF
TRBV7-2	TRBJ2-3	CASSLSAGGTSADTQYF
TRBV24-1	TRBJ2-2	CATSDLQGAGELFF
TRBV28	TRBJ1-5	CASSQDGNQPQHF
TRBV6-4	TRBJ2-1	CASSESGSYNEQFF
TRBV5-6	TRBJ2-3	CASSLGLPLSTDTQYF
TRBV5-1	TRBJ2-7	CASSLGQADEQYF
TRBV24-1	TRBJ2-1	CATSDVIGSSYNEQFF
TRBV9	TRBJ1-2	CASSVDSEANYGYTF
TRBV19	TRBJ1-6	CASTSRTGGSPLHF
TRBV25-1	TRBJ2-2	CASRGQGAMPGELFF
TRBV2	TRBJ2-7	CASGREVTYEQYF